This entry concerns a single T cell receptor beta chain. One end of the junction varies from germline; a read error may be responsible. Germline V gene data show CDR1 as SGHTS and CDR2 as YDEGEE. There are 14 residues in the CDR3. Amplified regions were TCR beta CDR3 sequences from RNA transcripts. A first-round RT-PCR of the TCR CDR3 used the HTBI primer set. TCRdb ran MiXCR on the multiplex PCR reads and lists one entry per CDR3 protein. The sample comprises 450,000 to 650,000 distinct CDR3 sequences, 14% of which are singletons, and 7.1% rests with the top ten. The entry originates in a study of T cells in Graves' hyperthyroidism and ophthalmopathy. Each diagnosis drew on symptoms, thyroxine, TRAb, thyroid ultrasound and orbital computed tomography findings.

The sequenced material came from blood. The clonotype originates from a woman aged 18-29 years with Graves' ophthalmopathy. This chain links TRBV5-8 with TRBJ2-5; a possible D gene is TRBD1 (6 bases). This CDR3 is CASSSRGQQGTQYF. DNA for the CDR3: TGTGCCAGCAGCTCCCGCGGACAGCAAGGGACCCAGTACTTC.